What follows are 27 T cell receptor beta chains derived from one specimen sequenced in a study of blood T cell repertoires in COVID-19. The assay was immunoSEQ multiplex PCR, and TCRdb's table has in-frame clones only and misses some. The sample records about 220,000 clones, more than 80% being singletons. The sample was PBMCs or T cells enriched from blood (not recorded which). These receptors were taken from a woman younger than 35 in a cohort exposed to, infected with or recovered from COVID-19 (not recorded which).

The chain has TRBV28 and TRBJ1-2; the D gene is possibly TRBD1 (6 bases). Germline V lookup: CDR1 MDHEN, CDR2 SYDVKM. V lost 5 bases to trimming and J lost 0 bases, with 19 bases between them. There are 17 residues in the CDR3. CDR3 residues: CASSPNTRDIPNYGYTF. CDR3 sequence (DNA): TGTGCCAGCAGTCCCAATACTCGGGACATACCTAACTATGGCTACACCTTC.

The chain joins TRBV28 to TRBJ2-5, with 7 bases aligning to TRBD1. This CDR3 is built from 13 residues. The V gene end was trimmed by 8 bases and the J gene end by 3 bases; junction bases not matched to a gene: 6. Germline V gene sequence: CDR1 MDHEN, CDR2 SYDVKM. DNA of the CDR3: TGTGCCAGCGGGCAGGGGGATGAAGAGACCCAGTACTTC. Translation gives CASGQGDEETQYF.

The chain combines TRBV5-8 with TRBJ1-2, with D perhaps matching TRBD1 (5 bases). Germline V gene data show CDR1 as SGHTS and CDR2 as YDEGEE. The CDR3 extends over 12 amino acids. Trimming took off 6 bases at V and 6 bases at J, with 12 bases between the two ends. The CDR3 DNA reads TGTGCCAGCAACCGACAGTACGATGGCTACACCTTC. It yields the protein CASNRQYDGYTF.

V gene TRBV28 combines with J gene TRBJ1-2; D is undetermined. Germline V gene data show CDR1 as MDHEN and CDR2 as SYDVKM. CDR3 length: 15 amino acids. Trimming took off 5 bases at V and 0 bases at J, with 13 bases between the two ends. The CDR3: CASSPLDNSNYGYTF. The CDR3 DNA reads as TGTGCCAGCAGTCCGTTAGACAATTCTAACTATGGCTACACCTTC.

The CDR3 loop reads CASSQFAGTSGGARNEQYF. The CDR3 bases are TGTGCCAGCAGCCAATTTGCCGGGACTAGCGGGGGGGCTAGGAACGAGCAGTACTTC. The V gene is TRBV4-2, the J gene TRBJ2-7, with 16 bases matching TRBD2. V lost 2 bases to trimming and J lost 5 bases; unmatched junction nucleotides: 12. CDR1 and CDR2 (germline): LGHNA, YNFKEQ. The CDR3 totals 19 residues.

The chain is built from TRBV10-3 and TRBJ2-3; TRBD1 matches 9 bases. Losses at the gene ends were 4 bases for V and 0 bases for J; bases not matched to a gene: 2. Germline V lookup: CDR1 ENHRY, CDR2 SYGVKD. This CDR3 comprises 15 residues. The CDR3 loop is CAISAGQGSTDTQYF. As DNA, the CDR3 is TGTGCCATCAGTGCGGGACAGGGCAGCACAGATACGCAGTATTTT.

This chain uses TRBV7-6 with TRBJ2-5; 9 bases line up with TRBD1. CDR1 and CDR2 (germline): SGHVS, FNYEAQ. After removal of 1 base from V and 3 bases from J, the junction contained 9 bases not matched to a gene. This CDR3 spans 17 amino acids. The CDR3, as DNA: TGTGCCAGCAGCTTAGTGGTTGGGGACAGGGTGGAAGAGACCCAGTACTTC. Protein: CASSLVVGDRVEETQYF.

In DNA, the CDR3 is TGCGCCAGCAGGGGGAGTGGGGAGACCCAGTACTTC. Residues: CASRGSGETQYF. The rearrangement uses TRBV5-1 and TRBJ2-5, with D possibly being TRBD2 (5 bases). Germline CDR1 SGHRS, CDR2 YFSETQ. The length of the CDR3 is 12 residues. Trimming took off 5 bases at V and 5 bases at J, with 10 bases between the two ends. Variable domain in full (rest from reference TRBV5-1 and TRBJ2-5): KAGVTQTPRYLIKTRGQQVTLSCSPISGHRSVSWYQQTPGQGLQFLFEYFSETQRNKGNFPGRFSGRQFSNSRSEMNVSTLELGDSALYLCASRGSGETQYFGPGTRLLVL.

The V and J genes are TRBV9 and TRBJ2-2; TRBD1 might be the D (5 bases). This CDR3 region has 14 residues. Germline CDR1 reads SGDLS; CDR2 reads YYNGEE. V gave up 3 bases and J gave up 0 bases, with 6 bases separating them. CDR3 nucleotide sequence: TGTGCCAGCAGCGGGACATCGAACACCGGGGAGCTGTTTTTT. This translates into CASSGTSNTGELFF.

J is TRBJ2-2 and V is TRBV5-1; D uncertain. Germline V gene lookup returns CDR1 SGHRS and CDR2 YFSETQ. The CDR3 is 13 amino acids. The germline V and J ends were trimmed by 0 bases and 5 bases, with 5 bases remaining between them. This CDR3 reads CASSLAQTGELFF. CDR3 nucleotides: TGCGCCAGCAGCTTGGCCCAGACCGGGGAGCTGTTTTTT.

The chain joins TRBV11-2 to TRBJ2-5, with D possibly matching TRBD1 (5 bases). Trimming stripped 5 bases from V and 1 base from J, with 14 bases between. Germline values: CDR1 SGHAT, CDR2 FQNNGV. The length of the CDR3 is 15 residues. The CDR3 reads CASSLLQGPQETQYF. CDR3 bases: TGTGCCAGCAGCCTCCTTCAGGGTCCCCAAGAGACCCAGTACTTC.

The chain recombines TRBV18 with TRBJ2-3; D unclear. Trimming cost V 3 bases and J 10 bases, with 8 bases left between them. This CDR3 is 11 amino acids long. Per germline, CDR1 KGHSH and CDR2 LQKENI. Written as DNA, the CDR3 is TGTGCCAGCTCACCTGAGATGGCGCAGTATTTT. Its translation: CASSPEMAQYF.

V gene TRBV5-5 combines with J gene TRBJ2-1; D perhaps matches TRBD2 (6 bases). Germline CDR1 SGHKS, CDR2 YYEKEE (reference sequence). The CDR3 is 15 residues long. V dropped 3 bases and J dropped 5 bases, with 15 bases sitting between them. The DNA of the CDR3 is TGTGCCAGCAGCTCGACTACCGCGGGGAACAATGAGCAGTTCTTC. This gives the protein CASSSTTAGNNEQFF. The full variable domain, rest sourced from reference TRBV5-5 and TRBJ2-1, is DAGVTQSPTHLIKTRGQQVTLRCSPISGHKSVSWYQQVLGQGPQFIFQYYEKEERGRGNFPDRFSARQFPNYSSELNVNALLLGDSALYLCASSSTTAGNNEQFFGPGTRLTVL.

This chain joins TRBV7-9 and TRBJ2-5; 10 positions match TRBD1. With V trimmed by 3 bases and J by 3 bases, 7 bases remained unmatched. The CDR3 totals 16 residues. Germline CDR1 is SEHNR and CDR2 is FQNEAQ (reference sequence). The CDR3 sequence is CASSFGHGQGEETQYF. As DNA, the CDR3 is TGTGCCAGCAGCTTCGGCCATGGACAGGGGGAAGAGACCCAGTACTTC.

V is TRBV5-4 and J is TRBJ1-4, with TRBD1 matching 10 bases. V was pared by 4 bases and J by 5 bases, with 5 bases of the junction left unmatched. This CDR3 spans 15 amino acids. Germline CDR1 reads SGHNT; CDR2 reads YYREEE (reference sequence). CDR3 sequence reads: CASSPPGQGNEKLFF. The CDR3 DNA reads TGTGCCAGCAGCCCTCCGGGACAGGGGAATGAAAAACTGTTTTTT.

CDR3 DNA: TGTGCCAGCAGCTCGCCGGGACTAGCGATTCAGTACTTC. This codes for CASSSPGLAIQYF. The chain employs TRBV5-4 and TRBJ2-4; 10 bases map to TRBD2. The length of the CDR3 is 13 residues. Germline V gene lookup returns CDR1 SGHNT and CDR2 YYREEE (reference sequence). V lost 3 bases and J lost 10; bases outside the gene matches: 4.

This sequence joins TRBV19 and TRBJ1-5, with D tentatively TRBD1 (5 bases). The CDR3 is 16 amino acids. The germline gives CDR1 LNHDA, CDR2 SQIVND (reference sequence). The V and J ends lost 2 bases and 4 bases respectively, with 15 bases between them. This CDR3 reads CASSIIPTVPNQPQHF. CDR3 bases: TGTGCCAGTAGTATAATTCCGACAGTGCCAAATCAGCCCCAGCATTTT.

Only one count was recorded for this clone. The CDR3 region has the DNA TGTGCCTGGAGTGCCCCACAGGGGCATCAGCCCCAGCATTTT. Translating gives CAWSAPQGHQPQHF. The V and J genes are TRBV30 and TRBJ1-5, with 7 bases lining up with TRBD1. The trim removed 1 base at V and 5 bases at J, leaving 5 bases unmatched. The length of the CDR3 is 14 residues. Germline CDR1 reads GTSNPN; CDR2 reads SVGIG (reference sequence).

The J gene is TRBJ1-3, the V gene TRBV25-1; a possible D gene is TRBD1 (6 bases). Germline V gives CDR1 MGHDK, CDR2 SYGVNS. The V gene lost 3 bases and the J gene lost 0 bases, with 15 bases spanning the gap. There are 17 residues in the CDR3. CDR3 protein: CASSEQRQESSGNTIYF. DNA for the CDR3: TGTGCCAGCAGTGAGCAGCGACAGGAGAGCTCTGGAAACACCATATATTTT.

This clone has just one count. The chain combines TRBV27 with TRBJ1-4; TRBD1 matches 8 bases. The CDR3 length is 14 residues. Germline CDR1 MNHEY, CDR2 SMNVEV (reference sequence). Unmatched junction bases numbered 4, after V lost 2 bases and J lost 8 bases. The CDR3 DNA follows: TGTGCCAGCAGTTTAGATACAGGGGGAGAAAAACTGTTTTTT. It codes for CASSLDTGGEKLFF.

This clone was seen once. The CDR3 region has the DNA TGTGCCAGCAGTGAATTGGGGGCTGCCTCTGGAAACACCATATATTTT. Protein product: CASSELGAASGNTIYF. The gene calls are TRBV6-1 and TRBJ1-3; D may be TRBD1 (6 bases). Germline V gene sequence: CDR1 MNHNS, CDR2 SASEGT. The CDR3 runs to 16 residues. V dropped 2 bases and J dropped 0 bases, with 11 bases sitting between them.

The chain links TRBV11-3 to TRBJ2-1; TRBD1 might be the D (9 bases). V was clipped by 5 bases and J by 4 bases, with 18 bases between them. Germline CDR1 is SGHNT and CDR2 is YENEEA. CDR3 length: 16 residues. Written as DNA, the CDR3 is TGTGCCAGCAGCAGCGGGGGACAGGGTATATACAATGAGCAGTTCTTC. This codes for CASSSGGQGIYNEQFF.

The count of this clone is one. This rearrangement joins TRBV9 to TRBJ1-2, with D unclear. Deletions cut 0 bases from V and 4 bases from J, with 10 bases between. CDR1 is SGDLS and CDR2 is YYNGEE in the germline V gene. The CDR3 runs 14 residues. The chain's CDR3 is CASSVDSGSYGYTF. The CDR3, as DNA: TGTGCCAGCAGCGTAGATAGCGGGAGCTATGGCTACACCTTC.

This clone was seen just once. V and J are TRBV11-3 and TRBJ2-7, with 7 bases identical to TRBD2. After removal of 5 bases from V and 0 bases from J, the junction contained 7 bases not matched to a gene. CDR3 length equals 15 residues. In germline, CDR1 is SGHNT, CDR2 YENEEA. CDR3 in DNA: TGTGCCAGCAGCCAAACTAGCGAAGCCTCCTACGAGCAGTACTTC. Translation: CASSQTSEASYEQYF.

The rearrangement links TRBV19 to TRBJ2-4; TRBD1 is a possible D gene (7 bases). This CDR3 contains 14 residues. V lost 3 bases and J 5 bases, leaving 11 bases between the germline ends. Germline assignment: CDR1 LNHDA and CDR2 SQIVND (reference sequence). In DNA form, the CDR3 reads TGTGCCAGTAGTATGGAGGGGGCGGAAAACATTCAGTACTTC. Its protein product is CASSMEGAENIQYF.

This clone has only a few counts. Other DNA variants within this sample encode the same CDR3. The genes are TRBV11-2 and TRBJ1-1; the D gene is possibly TRBD1 (5 bases). V lost 0 bases and J lost 3, with 5 bases in between. CDR1 is SGHAT, CDR2 FQNNGV, per germline. The CDR3 has 13 residues. The DNA of the CDR3 is TGTGCCAGCAGCTTAGACAGGGACACTGAAGCTTTCTTT. This sequence encodes CASSLDRDTEAFF.

The chain recombines TRBV5-6 with TRBJ1-5; TRBD1 aligns across 9 bases. The CDR3 is 16 residues long. Germline values: CDR1 SGHDT, CDR2 YYEEEE. V lost 4 bases to trimming and J lost 3 bases; unmatched junction nucleotides: 8. As DNA, the CDR3 is TGTGCCAGCAGCGTTACAGGGGGCGGTCCCAATCAGCCCCAGCATTTT. It yields the protein CASSVTGGGPNQPQHF.